Listed below are T cell receptor beta chains from one sample, sequenced in a study of T cells after yellow fever vaccination. TCRdb re-analysed the 5' RACE reads in MiXCR, keeping a single row per CDR3 protein. The sample lists roughly 190,000 distinct CDR3 sequences, around 10% seen once, with 36% in the top ten. The specimen comprised CD8+ T cells sorted from PBMCs, sampled 15 days after the yellow fever booster vaccination. The receptors derive from a man between 18 and 35 years old who received the YFV17D yellow fever vaccine. Both conserved end residues are part of each CDR3. The D gene is left open where the match is weak. Clone size, where shown, is once, few, many, or a class for clones that have expanded.

J: TRBJ2-7; D: .; size: few; V: TRBV10-3; CDR3: CAISGLDYEQYF; DNA: TGTGCCATCAGTGGACTAGACTACGAGCAGTACTTC
J: TRBJ1-5; D: .; size: many; V: TRBV15; CDR3: CATSSGPINQPQHF; DNA: TGTGCCACCAGCTCCGGGCCGATCAATCAGCCCCAGCATTTT
J: TRBJ2-5; D: .; size: .; V: TRBV29-1; CDR3: CSVVGETETQYF; DNA: TGCAGCGTTGTCGGGGAAACAGAGACCCAGTACTTC
J: TRBJ2-6; D: .; size: few; V: TRBV30; CDR3: CAWSPRAGANVLTF; DNA: TGTGCCTGGAGTCCCAGGGCCGGGGCCAACGTCCTGACTTTC
J: TRBJ2-1; D: TRBD2; size: few; V: TRBV29-1; CDR3: CSVEDQSRGGINEQFF; DNA: TGCAGCGTTGAAGATCAGTCCCGGGGGGGGATTAATGAGCAGTTCTTC
J: TRBJ2-7; D: .; size: few; V: TRBV7-2; CDR3: CASSLKAPEQYF; DNA: TGTGCCAGCAGCTTGAAGGCTCCCGAGCAGTACTTC
J: TRBJ2-7; D: .; size: .; V: TRBV27; CDR3: CASSLALRGYEQYF; DNA: TGTGCCAGCAGTTTGGCCCTCAGGGGTTACGAGCAGTACTTC
J: TRBJ2-6; D: TRBD1; size: .; V: TRBV7-9; CDR3: CASSHSGQGASGANVLTF; DNA: TGTGCCAGCAGCCATTCTGGACAGGGGGCATCTGGGGCCAACGTCCTGACTTTC
J: TRBJ2-6; D: .; size: .; V: TRBV7-6; CDR3: CASSLSVSGANVLTF; DNA: TGTGCCAGCAGCCTAAGCGTCTCTGGGGCCAACGTCCTGACTTTC
J: TRBJ2-7; D: TRBD1; size: few; V: TRBV4-2; CDR3: CAVGGTGDHEQYF; DNA: TGTGCCGTTGGGGGGACAGGGGACCACGAGCAGTACTTC
J: TRBJ1-1; D: .; size: many; V: TRBV5-1; CDR3: CASSLEQPVNTEAFF; DNA: TGCGCCAGCAGCTTGGAACAGCCCGTTAACACTGAAGCTTTCTTT
J: TRBJ1-5; D: .; size: .; V: TRBV6-2/TRBV6-3; CDR3: CASTPERHDFHQPQHF; DNA: TGTGCCAGCACTCCCGAGCGGCACGACTTTCATCAGCCCCAGCATTTT
J: TRBJ2-3; D: TRBD2; size: few; V: TRBV6-2/TRBV6-3; CDR3: CASSYSPSGGASPIDTQYF; DNA: TGTGCCAGCAGTTACTCCCCTAGCGGGGGGGCGAGCCCCATCGATACGCAGTATTTT
J: TRBJ2-1; D: .; size: few; V: TRBV7-2; CDR3: CASSSRDFLEQFF; DNA: TGTGCCAGCAGCTCACGGGACTTTCTTGAGCAGTTCTTC
J: TRBJ2-7; D: .; size: many; V: TRBV29-1; CDR3: CSVEFGGGRETYEQYF; DNA: TGCAGCGTTGAATTTGGGGGCGGGCGGGAGACCTACGAGCAGTACTTC
J: TRBJ2-7; D: TRBD2; size: many; V: TRBV30; CDR3: CAWSSLTSGGPHEQYF; DNA: TGTGCCTGGAGTTCACTGACTAGCGGGGGCCCCCACGAGCAGTACTTC